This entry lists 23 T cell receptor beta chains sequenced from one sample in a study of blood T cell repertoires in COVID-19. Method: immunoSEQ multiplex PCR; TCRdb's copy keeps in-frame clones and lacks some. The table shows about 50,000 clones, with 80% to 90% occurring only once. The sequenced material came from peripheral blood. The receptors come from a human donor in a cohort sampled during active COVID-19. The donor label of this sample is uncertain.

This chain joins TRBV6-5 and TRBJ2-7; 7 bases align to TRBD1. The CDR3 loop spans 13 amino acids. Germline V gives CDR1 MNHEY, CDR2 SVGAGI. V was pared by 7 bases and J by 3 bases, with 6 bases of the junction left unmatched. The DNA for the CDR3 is TGTGCCAGCACCAGGGGGAATTTCTACGAGCAGTACTTC. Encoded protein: CASTRGNFYEQYF.

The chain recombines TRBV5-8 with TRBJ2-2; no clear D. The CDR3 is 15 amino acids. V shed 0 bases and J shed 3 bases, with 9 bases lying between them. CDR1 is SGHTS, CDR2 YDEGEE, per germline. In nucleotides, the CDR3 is TGTGCCAGCAGCTTGGGGGCAAAGGACACCGGGGAGCTGTTTTTT. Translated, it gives CASSLGAKDTGELFF. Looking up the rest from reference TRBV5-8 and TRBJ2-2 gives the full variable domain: EAGVTQSPTHLIKTRGQQATLRCSPISGHTSVYWYQQALGLGLQFLLWYDEGEERNRGNFPPRFSGRQFPNYSSELNVNALELEDSALYLCASSLGAKDTGELFFGEGSRLTVL.

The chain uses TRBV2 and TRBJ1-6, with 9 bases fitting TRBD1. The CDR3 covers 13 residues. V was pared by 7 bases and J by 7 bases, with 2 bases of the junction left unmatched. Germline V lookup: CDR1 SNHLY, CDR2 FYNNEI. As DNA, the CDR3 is TGTGCCAGCACGGGACAGGGCAATTCACCCCTCCACTTT. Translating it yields CASTGQGNSPLHF.

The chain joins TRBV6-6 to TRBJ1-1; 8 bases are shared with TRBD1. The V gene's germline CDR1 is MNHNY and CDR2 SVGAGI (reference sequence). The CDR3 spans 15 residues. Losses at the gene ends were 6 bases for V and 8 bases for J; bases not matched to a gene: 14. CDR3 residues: CASSDITGGPAEAFF. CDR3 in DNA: TGTGCCAGCAGCGATATTACAGGGGGTCCAGCAGAAGCTTTCTTT.

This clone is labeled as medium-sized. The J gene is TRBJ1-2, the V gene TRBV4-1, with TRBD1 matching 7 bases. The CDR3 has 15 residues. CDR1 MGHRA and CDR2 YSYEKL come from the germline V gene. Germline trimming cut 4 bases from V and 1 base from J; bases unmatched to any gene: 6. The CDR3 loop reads CASSLRQGNNYGYTF. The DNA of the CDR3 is TGCGCCAGCAGCCTCCGACAGGGAAATAACTATGGCTACACCTTC.

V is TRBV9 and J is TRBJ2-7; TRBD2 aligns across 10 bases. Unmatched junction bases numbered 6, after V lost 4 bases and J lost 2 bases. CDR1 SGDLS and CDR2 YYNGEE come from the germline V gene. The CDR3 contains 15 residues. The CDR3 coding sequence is TGTGCCAGCAGCCTAGATAGCGGGGGGCCCTACGAGCAGTACTTC. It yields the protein CASSLDSGGPYEQYF.

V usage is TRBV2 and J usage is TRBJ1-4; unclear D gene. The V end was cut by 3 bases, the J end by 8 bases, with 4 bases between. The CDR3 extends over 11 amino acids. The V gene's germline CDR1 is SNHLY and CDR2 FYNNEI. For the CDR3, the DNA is TGTGCCAGCAGTGACGGGGAAAAACTGTTTTTT. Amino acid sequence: CASSDGEKLFF.

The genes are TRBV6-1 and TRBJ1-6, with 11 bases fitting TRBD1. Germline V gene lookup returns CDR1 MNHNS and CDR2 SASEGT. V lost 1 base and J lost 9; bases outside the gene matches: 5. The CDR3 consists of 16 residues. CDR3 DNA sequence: TGTGCCAGCAGTGAAGGGACAGGGGGCGCGGGTTCACCCCTCCACTTT. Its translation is CASSEGTGGAGSPLHF.

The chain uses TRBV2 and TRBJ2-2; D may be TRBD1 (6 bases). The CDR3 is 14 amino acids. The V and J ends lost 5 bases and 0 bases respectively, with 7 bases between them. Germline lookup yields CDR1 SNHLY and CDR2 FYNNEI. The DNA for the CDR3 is TGTGCCAGCAGTCGGGACACGAACACCGGGGAGCTGTTTTTT. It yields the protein CASSRDTNTGELFF. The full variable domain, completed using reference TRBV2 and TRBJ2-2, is EPEVTQTPSHQVTQMGQEVILRCVPISNHLYFYWYRQILGQKVEFLVSFYNNEISEKSEIFDDQFSVERPDGSNFTLKIRSTKLEDSAMYFCASSRDTNTGELFFGEGSRLTVL.

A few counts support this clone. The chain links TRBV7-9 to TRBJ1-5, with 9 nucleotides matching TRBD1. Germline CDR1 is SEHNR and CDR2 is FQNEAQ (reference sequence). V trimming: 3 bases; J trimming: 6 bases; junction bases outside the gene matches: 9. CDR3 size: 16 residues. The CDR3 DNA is TGTGCCAGCAGCTTCTACCCGGGACAGGGCATTCAGCCCCAGCATTTT. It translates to CASSFYPGQGIQPQHF.

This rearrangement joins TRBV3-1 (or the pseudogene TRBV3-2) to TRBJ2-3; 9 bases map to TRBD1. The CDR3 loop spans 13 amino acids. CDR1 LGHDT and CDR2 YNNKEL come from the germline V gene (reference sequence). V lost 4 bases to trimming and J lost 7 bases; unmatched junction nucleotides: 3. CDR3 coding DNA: TGTGCCAGCAGCCCCGGGACAGGGAATACGCAGTATTTT. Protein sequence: CASSPGTGNTQYF.

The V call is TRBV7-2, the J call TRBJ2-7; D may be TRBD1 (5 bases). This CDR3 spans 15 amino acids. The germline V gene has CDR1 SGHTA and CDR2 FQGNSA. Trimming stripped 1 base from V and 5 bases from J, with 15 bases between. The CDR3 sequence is CASSLEGVFNHEQYF. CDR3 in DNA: TGTGCCAGCAGCTTAGAAGGGGTCTTTAACCACGAGCAGTACTTC.

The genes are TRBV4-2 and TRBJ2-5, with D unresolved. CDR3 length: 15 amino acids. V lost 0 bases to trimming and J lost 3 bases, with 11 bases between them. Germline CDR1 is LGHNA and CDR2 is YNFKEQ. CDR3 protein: CASSQDPLTEETQYF. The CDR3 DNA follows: TGTGCCAGCAGCCAAGATCCCCTAACCGAAGAGACCCAGTACTTC.

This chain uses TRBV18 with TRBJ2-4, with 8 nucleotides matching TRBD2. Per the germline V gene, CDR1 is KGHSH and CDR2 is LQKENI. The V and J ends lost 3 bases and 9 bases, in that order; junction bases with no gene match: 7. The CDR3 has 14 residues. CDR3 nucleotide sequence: TGTGCCAGCTCACCGCCCACTAGCGGCGGCATTCAGTACTTC. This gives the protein CASSPPTSGGIQYF.

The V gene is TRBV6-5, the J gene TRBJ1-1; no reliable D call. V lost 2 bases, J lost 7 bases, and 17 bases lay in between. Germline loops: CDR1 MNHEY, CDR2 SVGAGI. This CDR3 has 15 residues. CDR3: CASSYGGIGKGEAFF. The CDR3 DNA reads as TGTGCCAGCAGTTACGGCGGGATTGGGAAAGGTGAAGCTTTCTTT.

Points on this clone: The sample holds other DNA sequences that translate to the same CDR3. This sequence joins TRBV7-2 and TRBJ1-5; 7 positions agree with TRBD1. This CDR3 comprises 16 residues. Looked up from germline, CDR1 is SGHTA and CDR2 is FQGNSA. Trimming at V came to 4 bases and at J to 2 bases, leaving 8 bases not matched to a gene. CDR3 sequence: CASSSFAGTGNQPQHF. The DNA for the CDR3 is TGTGCCAGCAGCTCCTTCGCCGGGACAGGCAATCAGCCCCAGCATTTT.

CDR3 DNA: TGTGCCAGCACCGGGGTAGCGAGTTTCTACGAGCAGTACTTC. Encoded protein: CASTGVASFYEQYF. This rearrangement joins TRBV6-5 to TRBJ2-7; tentative D call: TRBD2 (5 bases). The CDR3 length is 14 residues. V lost 7 bases and J lost 3, with 16 bases in between. The germline CDR1 and CDR2 sequences are MNHEY and SVGAGI.

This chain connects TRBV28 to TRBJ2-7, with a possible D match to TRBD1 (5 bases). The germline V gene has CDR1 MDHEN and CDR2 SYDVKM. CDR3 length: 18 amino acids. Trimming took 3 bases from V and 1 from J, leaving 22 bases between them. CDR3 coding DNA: TGTGCCAGCAGTTTCTCTTTGGGTGAGCAGGGCCTATCCTACGAGCAGTACTTC. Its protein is CASSFSLGEQGLSYEQYF.

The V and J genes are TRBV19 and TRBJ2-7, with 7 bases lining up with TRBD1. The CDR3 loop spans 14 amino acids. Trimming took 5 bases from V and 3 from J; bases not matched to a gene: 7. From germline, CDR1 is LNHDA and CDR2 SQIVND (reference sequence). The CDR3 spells CASSADRALYEQYF. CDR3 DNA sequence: TGTGCCAGTAGTGCAGACAGGGCCCTCTACGAGCAGTACTTC. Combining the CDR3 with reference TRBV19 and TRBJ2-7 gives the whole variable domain DGGITQSPKYLFRKEGQNVTLSCEQNLNHDAMYWYRQDPGQGLRLIYYSQIVNDFQKGDIAEGYSVSREKKESFPLTVTSAQKNPTAFYLCASSADRALYEQYFGPGTRLTVT.

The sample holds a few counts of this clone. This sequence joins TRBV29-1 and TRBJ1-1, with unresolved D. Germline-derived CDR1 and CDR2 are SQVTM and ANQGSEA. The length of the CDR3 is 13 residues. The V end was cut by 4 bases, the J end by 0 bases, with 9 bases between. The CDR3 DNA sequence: TGCAGCGTTGCCGGGAAGGTGAACACTGAAGCTTTCTTT. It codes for CSVAGKVNTEAFF.

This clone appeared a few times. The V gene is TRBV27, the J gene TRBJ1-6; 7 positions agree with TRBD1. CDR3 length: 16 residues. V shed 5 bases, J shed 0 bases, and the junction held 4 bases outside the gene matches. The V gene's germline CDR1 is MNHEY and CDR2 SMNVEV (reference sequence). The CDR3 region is CASSRDSTSYNSPLHF. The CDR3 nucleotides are TGTGCCAGCAGTAGGGACAGCACCTCCTATAATTCACCCCTCCACTTT.

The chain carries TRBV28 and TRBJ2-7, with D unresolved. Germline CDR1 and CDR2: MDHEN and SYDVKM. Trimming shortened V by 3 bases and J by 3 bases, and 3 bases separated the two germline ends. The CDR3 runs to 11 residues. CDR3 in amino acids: CASSFYYEQYF. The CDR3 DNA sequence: TGTGCCAGCAGTTTCTACTACGAGCAGTACTTC.

Written as DNA, the CDR3 is TGTGCCAGCAGCCAAGCCCGGGGTGAAAATTCACCCCTCCACTTT. Its protein is CASSQARGENSPLHF. This chain links TRBV3-1 (or the pseudogene TRBV3-2) with TRBJ1-6; no reliable D call. CDR1 and CDR2 (germline): LGHDT, YNNKEL (reference sequence). Between the trimmed V and J ends, which lost 1 base and 7 bases, there was a span of 11 bases. The CDR3 consists of 15 residues.